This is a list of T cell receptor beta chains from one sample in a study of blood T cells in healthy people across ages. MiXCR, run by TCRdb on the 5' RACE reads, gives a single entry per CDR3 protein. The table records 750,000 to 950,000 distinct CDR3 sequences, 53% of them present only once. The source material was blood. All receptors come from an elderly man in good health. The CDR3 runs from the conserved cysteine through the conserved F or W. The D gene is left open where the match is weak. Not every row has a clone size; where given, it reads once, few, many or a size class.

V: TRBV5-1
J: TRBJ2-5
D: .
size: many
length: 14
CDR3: CASSLGQLQETQYF
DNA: TGCGCCAGCAGCCTAGGACAGCTCCAAGAGACCCAGTACTTC

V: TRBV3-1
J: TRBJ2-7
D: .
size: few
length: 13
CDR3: CASSHHSSYEQYF
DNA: TGTGCCAGCAGCCATCACAGCTCCTACGAGCAGTACTTC

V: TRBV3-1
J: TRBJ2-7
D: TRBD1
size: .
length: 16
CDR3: CASSQGHDRGTYEQYF
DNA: TGTGCCAGCAGCCAAGGCCACGACAGGGGAACCTACGAGCAGTACTTC

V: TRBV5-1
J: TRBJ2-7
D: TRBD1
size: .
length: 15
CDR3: CASSLIATGGGEQYF
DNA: TGCGCCAGCAGTTTGATAGCGACAGGGGGCGGCGAGCAGTACTTC

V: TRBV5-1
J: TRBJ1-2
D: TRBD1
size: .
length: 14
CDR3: CAGSNGTGAYGYTF
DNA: TGCGCCGGCAGCAACGGGACAGGGGCCTATGGCTACACCTTC

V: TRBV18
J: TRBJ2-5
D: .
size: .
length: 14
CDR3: CASSPREGPETQYF
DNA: TGTGCCAGCTCTCCCAGAGAGGGGCCAGAGACCCAGTACTTC

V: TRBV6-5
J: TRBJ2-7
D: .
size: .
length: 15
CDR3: CASSYSGTDSYEQYF
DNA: TGTGCCAGCAGTTACTCGGGGACGGACTCCTACGAGCAGTACTTC

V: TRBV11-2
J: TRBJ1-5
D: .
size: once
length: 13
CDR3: CASSVSPNQPQHF
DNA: TGTGCCAGCAGCGTTTCCCCTAATCAGCCCCAGCATTTT

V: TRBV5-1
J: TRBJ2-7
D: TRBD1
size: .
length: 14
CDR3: CASSLSGQGHEQYF
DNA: TGCGCCAGCAGCTTATCGGGACAGGGCCACGAGCAGTACTTC

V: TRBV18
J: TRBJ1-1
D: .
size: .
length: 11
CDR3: CASSPDREAFF
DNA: TGTGCCAGCTCACCCGACAGGGAAGCTTTCTTT

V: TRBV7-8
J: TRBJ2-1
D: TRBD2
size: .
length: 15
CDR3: CASSLVGGWDNEQFF
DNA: TGTGCCAGCAGCTTAGTCGGGGGGTGGGACAATGAGCAGTTCTTC

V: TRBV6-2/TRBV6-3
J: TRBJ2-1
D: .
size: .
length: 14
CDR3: CASSRPPGLYEQFF
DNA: TGTGCCAGCAGCCGTCCCCCTGGACTCTATGAGCAGTTCTTC

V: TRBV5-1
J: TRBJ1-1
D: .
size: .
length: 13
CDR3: CASGGEGNTEAFF
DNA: TGCGCCAGCGGCGGCGAGGGGAACACTGAAGCTTTCTTT

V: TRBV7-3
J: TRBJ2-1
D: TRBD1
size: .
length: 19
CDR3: CASSLTPVFGTGARNEQFF
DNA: TGTGCCAGCAGCTTAACCCCTGTCTTTGGGACAGGGGCTCGGAATGAGCAGTTCTTC

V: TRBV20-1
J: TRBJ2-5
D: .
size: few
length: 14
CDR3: CSASPTAVGETQYF
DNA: TGCAGTGCTAGTCCTACTGCCGTGGGAGAGACCCAGTACTTC

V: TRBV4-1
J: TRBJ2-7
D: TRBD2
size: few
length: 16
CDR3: CASSQVPSGSTYEQYF
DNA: TGCGCCAGCAGCCAAGTTCCTAGCGGGAGTACGTACGAGCAGTACTTC

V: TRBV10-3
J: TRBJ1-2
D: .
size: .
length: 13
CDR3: CAISGSGGKENTF
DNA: TGTGCCATCAGCGGCTCCGGTGGGAAGGAGAACACCTTC

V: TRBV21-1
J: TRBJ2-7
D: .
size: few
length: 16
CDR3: CASSKETGTQGCEQYF
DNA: TGTGCCAGCAGCAAAGAGACCGGGACCCAGGGGTGCGAGCAGTACTTC

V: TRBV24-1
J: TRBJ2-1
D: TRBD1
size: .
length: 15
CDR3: CATSDSWTGVNEQFF
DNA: TGTGCCACCAGTGATTCGTGGACAGGGGTCAATGAGCAGTTCTTC

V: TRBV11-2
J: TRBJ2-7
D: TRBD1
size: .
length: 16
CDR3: CASSLGGRGHSYEQYF
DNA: TGTGCCAGCAGCTTAGGTGGCAGGGGGCACTCCTACGAGCAGTACTTC

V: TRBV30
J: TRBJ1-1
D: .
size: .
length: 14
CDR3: CAWSETGLNTEAFF
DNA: TGTGCCTGGAGTGAAACAGGGTTGAACACTGAAGCTTTCTTT

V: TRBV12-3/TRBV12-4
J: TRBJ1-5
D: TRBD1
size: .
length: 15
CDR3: CASSSGTGGRQPQHF
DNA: TGTGCCAGCAGTTCAGGGACAGGGGGCCGGCAGCCCCAGCATTTT

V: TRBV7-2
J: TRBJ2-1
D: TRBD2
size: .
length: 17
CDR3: CASSRAAGGLVYNEQFF
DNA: TGTGCCAGCAGCCGAGCGGCAGGAGGACTAGTCTACAATGAGCAGTTCTTC

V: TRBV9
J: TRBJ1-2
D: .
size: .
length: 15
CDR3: CASSDTRAPNYGHTF
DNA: TGTGCCAGCAGTGATACCCGGGCTCCGAACTATGGCCACACCTTC

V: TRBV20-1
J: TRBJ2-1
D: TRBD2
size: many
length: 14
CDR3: CSAAGTSVTNEQFF
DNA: TGCAGTGCGGCCGGGACTAGCGTGACTAATGAGCAGTTCTTC

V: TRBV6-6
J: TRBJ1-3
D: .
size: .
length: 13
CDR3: CASSRTSGNTIYF
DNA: TGTGCCAGCAGCAGGACCTCTGGAAACACCATATATTTT

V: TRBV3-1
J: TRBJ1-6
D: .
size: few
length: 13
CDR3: CASGQFWNSPLHF
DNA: TGTGCCAGCGGACAGTTCTGGAATTCACCCCTCCACTTT

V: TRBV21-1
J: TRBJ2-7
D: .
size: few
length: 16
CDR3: CASSRRLADLSYEQYF
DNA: TGTGCCAGCAGCCGCCGGCTAGCGGACCTTTCCTACGAGCAGTACTTC

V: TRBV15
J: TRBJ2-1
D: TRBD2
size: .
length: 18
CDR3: CATSTRRDYQGPDNEQFF
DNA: TGTGCCACCAGCACCCGAAGGGACTACCAGGGTCCCGACAATGAGCAGTTCTTC

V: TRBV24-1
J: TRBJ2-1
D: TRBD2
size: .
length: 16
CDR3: CATSDPGTSGRNEQFF
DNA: TGTGCCACCAGTGATCCCGGGACTAGCGGGAGAAATGAGCAGTTCTTC

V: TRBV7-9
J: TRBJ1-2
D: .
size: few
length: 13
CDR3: CASSLTKVNGYTF
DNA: TGTGCCAGCAGCTTAACGAAGGTTAATGGCTACACCTTC

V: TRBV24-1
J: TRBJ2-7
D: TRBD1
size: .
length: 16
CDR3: CATSDLGQVETYEQYF
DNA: TGTGCCACCAGTGACTTGGGACAGGTTGAGACCTACGAGCAGTACTTC

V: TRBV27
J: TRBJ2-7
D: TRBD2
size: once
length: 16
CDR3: CARMGLAGPPRHEQYF
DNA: TGTGCCAGGATGGGACTAGCGGGTCCCCCAAGGCACGAGCAGTACTTC

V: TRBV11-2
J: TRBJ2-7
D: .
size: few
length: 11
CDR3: CASSSYHEQYF
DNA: TGTGCCAGCAGCTCGTATCACGAGCAGTACTTC

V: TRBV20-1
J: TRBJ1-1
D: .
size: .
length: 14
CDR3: CSARETELNTEAFF
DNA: TGCAGTGCTAGAGAGACAGAATTGAACACTGAAGCTTTCTTT

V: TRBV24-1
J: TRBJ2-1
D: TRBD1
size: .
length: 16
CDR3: CATSDPGTGRVDEQFF
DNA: TGTGCCACCAGTGACCCCGGGACAGGGAGGGTCGATGAGCAGTTCTTC

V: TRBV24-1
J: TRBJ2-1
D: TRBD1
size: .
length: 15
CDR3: CATSDFGQGLSEQFF
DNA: TGTGCCACCAGTGATTTCGGACAGGGCCTAAGTGAGCAGTTCTTC

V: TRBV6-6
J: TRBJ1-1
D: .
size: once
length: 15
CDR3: CASSTFIGGNTEAFF
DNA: TGTGCCAGCTCCACCTTCATAGGTGGGAACACTGAAGCTTTCTTT

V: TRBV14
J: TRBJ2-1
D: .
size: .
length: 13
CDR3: CASSQGAVNEQFF
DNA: TGTGCCAGCAGCCAAGGAGCGGTCAATGAGCAGTTCTTC

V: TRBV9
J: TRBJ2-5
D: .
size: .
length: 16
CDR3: CASSVGPGYGQETQYF
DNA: TGTGCCAGCAGCGTAGGGCCGGGATATGGCCAAGAGACCCAGTACTTC

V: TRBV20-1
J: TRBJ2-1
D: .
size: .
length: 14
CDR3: CSANEGLGYNEQFF
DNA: TGCAGTGCTAATGAGGGGTTGGGGTACAATGAGCAGTTCTTC

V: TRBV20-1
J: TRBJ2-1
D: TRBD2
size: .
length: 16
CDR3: CSARDLGLAGVGEQFF
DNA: TGCAGTGCTAGAGATCTGGGACTAGCGGGAGTGGGTGAGCAGTTCTTC

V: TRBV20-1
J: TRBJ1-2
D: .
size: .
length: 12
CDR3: CSARGDGRRYTF
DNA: TGCAGTGCTAGAGGGGACGGACGACGGTACACCTTC

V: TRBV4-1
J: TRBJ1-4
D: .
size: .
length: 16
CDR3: CASRPRPTALNEKLFF
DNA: TGCGCCAGCAGACCCCGACCCACGGCTCTTAATGAAAAACTGTTTTTT

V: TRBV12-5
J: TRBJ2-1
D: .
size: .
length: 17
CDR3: CASGLVRVGSSYNEQFF
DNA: TGTGCTAGTGGTTTGGTAAGGGTCGGGAGCTCCTACAATGAGCAGTTCTTC

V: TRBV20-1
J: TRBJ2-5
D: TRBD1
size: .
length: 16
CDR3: CSARNGQGAWGETQYF
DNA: TGCAGTGCTAGAAATGGACAGGGGGCTTGGGGTGAGACCCAGTACTTC

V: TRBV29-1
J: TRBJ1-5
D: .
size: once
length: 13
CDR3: CSVADNTYQPQHF
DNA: TGCAGCGTTGCGGATAACACATATCAGCCCCAGCATTTT

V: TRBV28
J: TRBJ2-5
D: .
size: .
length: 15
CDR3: CASSTSRGSQETQYF
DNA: TGTGCCAGCAGTACCTCCCGGGGAAGCCAAGAGACCCAGTACTTC

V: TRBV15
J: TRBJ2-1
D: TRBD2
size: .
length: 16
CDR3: CATSIYGTSGYNEQFF
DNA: TGTGCCACCAGCATTTACGGGACTAGCGGGTACAATGAGCAGTTCTTC

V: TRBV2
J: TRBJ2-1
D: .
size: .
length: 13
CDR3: CASMLRGYNEQFF
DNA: TGTGCCAGCATGCTGAGGGGATACAATGAGCAGTTCTTC